The rows below give T cell receptor beta chains drawn from one sample of a study of T cells after yellow fever vaccination. TCRdb re-analysed the 5' RACE reads in MiXCR, keeping a single row per CDR3 protein. The sample lists approximately 330,000 distinct CDR3 sequences; under 15% were seen once. The sequenced sample was CD4+ T cells sorted from PBMCs, obtained 15 days after the yellow fever booster vaccination. Receptor source: a man between 18 and 35 years old who received the YFV17D yellow fever vaccine. Both conserved end residues are part of each CDR3. Each record gives: CDR3 protein, CDR3 DNA, clone size, J gene, D gene, V gene. A D gene is named only where the DNA matches it firmly. Rows may omit the clone size; those that give it use once, few, many or a size class.

CDR3: CASSLGSGYEQYF; DNA: TGTGCCAGCAGCTTAGGTAGCGGCTACGAGCAGTACTTC; size: many; J: TRBJ2-7; D: NA; V: TRBV11-2
CDR3: CASSLRSIVGGNQPQHF; DNA: TGTGCCAGCAGTTTGAGATCGATCGTTGGCGGCAATCAGCCCCAGCATTTT; size: many; J: TRBJ1-5; D: NA; V: TRBV12-3/TRBV12-4
CDR3: CASSLRQEVYTF; DNA: TGCGCCAGCAGCCTACGACAGGAGGTCTACACCTTC; size: NA; J: TRBJ1-2; D: NA; V: TRBV5-1
CDR3: CASRPTLMGAYGYTF; DNA: TGTGCCAGTAGGCCCACCCTTATGGGGGCTTATGGCTACACCTTC; size: few; J: TRBJ1-2; D: NA; V: TRBV19
CDR3: CASSHRRNQPQHF; DNA: TGCGCCAGCAGCCACAGACGCAATCAGCCCCAGCATTTT; size: NA; J: TRBJ1-5; D: NA; V: TRBV4-3
CDR3: CASSFAASGGTNEQFF; DNA: TGTGCCAGCAGTTTTGCTGCTAGCGGGGGTACGAATGAGCAGTTCTTC; size: NA; J: TRBJ2-1; D: TRBD2; V: TRBV28
CDR3: CASSLAGRPYEQFF; DNA: TGTGCCAGCAGCTTAGCGGGACGGCCATATGAGCAGTTCTTC; size: NA; J: TRBJ2-1; D: NA; V: TRBV11-2
CDR3: CASSYRRVTGELFF; DNA: TGTGCCAGCAGTTATCGTCGGGTAACCGGGGAGCTGTTTTTT; size: few; J: TRBJ2-2; D: NA; V: TRBV6-5
CDR3: CASSPLSGGDNEQFF; DNA: TGCGCCAGCAGCCCCCTAAGCGGGGGGGACAATGAGCAGTTCTTC; size: NA; J: TRBJ2-1; D: TRBD2; V: TRBV5-1
CDR3: CASSLVPVSGNTIYF; DNA: TGTGCCAGCAGCTTGGTGCCAGTCTCTGGAAACACCATATATTTT; size: few; J: TRBJ1-3; D: NA; V: TRBV5-6
CDR3: CASSLNSGQETQYF; DNA: TGTGCCAGCAGCTTAAATTCAGGTCAAGAGACCCAGTACTTC; size: few; J: TRBJ2-5; D: NA; V: TRBV7-6
CDR3: CASTVVAGNTGELFF; DNA: TGCGCCAGCACAGTCGTGGCGGGGAACACCGGGGAGCTGTTTTTT; size: few; J: TRBJ2-2; D: NA; V: TRBV5-1
CDR3: CSAEGSNQPQHF; DNA: TGCAGTGCTGAGGGCAGCAATCAGCCCCAGCATTTT; size: many; J: TRBJ1-5; D: NA; V: TRBV20-1
CDR3: CASRYSGTGGLYGYTF; DNA: TGCGCCAGCAGATACTCCGGGACAGGGGGTCTTTATGGCTACACCTTC; size: many; J: TRBJ1-2; D: TRBD1; V: TRBV5-1
CDR3: CASSLDAGGLSEQFF; DNA: TGCGCCAGCAGCTTGGACGCGGGAGGGCTTAGTGAGCAGTTCTTC; size: few; J: TRBJ2-1; D: TRBD2; V: TRBV5-1
CDR3: CASSHRQIYNEQFF; DNA: TGCGCCAGCAGCCACCGACAGATATACAATGAGCAGTTCTTC; size: few; J: TRBJ2-1; D: NA; V: TRBV5-1
CDR3: CASSQDSGEGTIYF; DNA: TGTGCCAGCAGCCAAGACTCCGGGGAGGGCACCATATATTTT; size: few; J: TRBJ1-3; D: NA; V: TRBV3-1
CDR3: CASTRLLYHNEQFF; DNA: TGTGCCAGCACCCGTCTACTTTACCACAATGAGCAGTTCTTC; size: few; J: TRBJ2-1; D: NA; V: TRBV12-3/TRBV12-4
CDR3: CASSFRQGATDTQYF; DNA: TGTGCCAGCAGCTTTAGGCAGGGGGCGACAGATACGCAGTATTTT; size: NA; J: TRBJ2-3; D: TRBD1; V: TRBV7-2
CDR3: CASSLTSVEETQYF; DNA: TGTGCCAGCAGCTTAACTAGCGTAGAAGAGACCCAGTACTTC; size: NA; J: TRBJ2-5; D: TRBD2; V: TRBV7-2
CDR3: CASTRVPGTDTQYF; DNA: TGTGCCAGCACTAGGGTCCCAGGGACAGATACGCAGTATTTT; size: NA; J: TRBJ2-3; D: NA; V: TRBV7-6
CDR3: CASSVQPYSNQPQHF; DNA: TGTGCCAGCAGTGTACAGCCATATAGCAATCAGCCCCAGCATTTT; size: few; J: TRBJ1-5; D: NA; V: TRBV6-1
CDR3: CASSPRGLGQFF; DNA: TGTGCCAGCAGCCCCAGGGGTCTTGGGCAGTTCTTC; size: NA; J: TRBJ2-1; D: NA; V: TRBV12-3/TRBV12-4
CDR3: CASSLHGTGGETQYF; DNA: TGTGCCAGCAGCTTACATGGGACAGGAGGAGAGACCCAGTACTTC; size: NA; J: TRBJ2-5; D: TRBD1; V: TRBV7-2
CDR3: CSVERGRTVADTQYF; DNA: TGCAGCGTTGAAAGGGGCCGAACGGTTGCAGATACGCAGTATTTT; size: NA; J: TRBJ2-3; D: NA; V: TRBV29-1
CDR3: CASSPLQVYGYTF; DNA: TGTGCCAGCAGTCCACTACAGGTCTATGGCTACACCTTC; size: few; J: TRBJ1-2; D: NA; V: TRBV2
CDR3: CASPFDPGVRGNTIYF; DNA: TGTGCCAGTCCGTTCGACCCAGGGGTCAGAGGAAACACCATATATTTT; size: NA; J: TRBJ1-3; D: NA; V: TRBV19
CDR3: CASTRTSSHEQYF; DNA: TGTGCCAGCACCCGGACTAGCTCCCACGAGCAGTACTTC; size: many; J: TRBJ2-7; D: TRBD2; V: TRBV3-1
CDR3: CASTQRGYGYTF; DNA: TGTGCCAGCACCCAACGGGGCTATGGCTACACCTTC; size: NA; J: TRBJ1-2; D: NA; V: TRBV6-6
CDR3: CASSLVAGGYGYTF; DNA: TGCGCCAGCAGCTTGGTGGCAGGGGGGTATGGCTACACCTTC; size: few; J: TRBJ1-2; D: TRBD1; V: TRBV5-1
CDR3: CASSLDDWGTEAFF; DNA: TGCGCCAGCAGCTTGGACGATTGGGGCACTGAAGCTTTCTTT; size: many; J: TRBJ1-1; D: NA; V: TRBV5-1
CDR3: CASSLRQGGSTDTQYF; DNA: TGTGCCAGCAGCTTACGTCAGGGGGGTAGCACAGATACGCAGTATTTT; size: many; J: TRBJ2-3; D: NA; V: TRBV7-8
CDR3: CASSPGGAHGYTF; DNA: TGTGCCAGCAGCCCGGGGGGCGCCCATGGCTACACCTTC; size: few; J: TRBJ1-2; D: NA; V: TRBV7-2
CDR3: CASSTPEEGAGEKLFF; DNA: TGTGCCAGCAGCACCCCGGAGGAGGGGGCCGGAGAAAAACTGTTTTTT; size: few; J: TRBJ1-4; D: TRBD1; V: TRBV7-9
CDR3: CASSRPQGAGTNQETQYF; DNA: TGCGCCAGCAGCCGACCCCAGGGGGCAGGGACGAATCAAGAGACCCAGTACTTC; size: few; J: TRBJ2-5; D: TRBD1; V: TRBV4-1
CDR3: CASSQSLWPTGELFF; DNA: TGTGCCAGCAGCCAATCCCTCTGGCCCACCGGGGAGCTGTTTTTT; size: few; J: TRBJ2-2; D: NA; V: TRBV3-1
CDR3: CASSPTGPNQPQHF; DNA: TGTGCCAGCTCACCTACAGGACCCAATCAGCCCCAGCATTTT; size: few; J: TRBJ1-5; D: NA; V: TRBV18
CDR3: CASSAGPDQETQYF; DNA: TGTGCCAGCAGTGCGGGACCCGACCAAGAGACCCAGTACTTC; size: many; J: TRBJ2-5; D: NA; V: TRBV6-1
CDR3: CAIRAGVSTDTQYF; DNA: TGTGCCATCAGGGCGGGGGTTAGCACAGATACGCAGTATTTT; size: few; J: TRBJ2-3; D: TRBD2; V: TRBV10-3
CDR3: CATSSQAATSNQPQHF; DNA: TGTGCCACCAGCAGTCAGGCCGCAACGAGCAATCAGCCCCAGCATTTT; size: NA; J: TRBJ1-5; D: NA; V: TRBV15
CDR3: CASSSGRQSEKLFF; DNA: TGTGCCAGCAGCTCGGGACGCCAAAGTGAAAAACTGTTTTTT; size: once; J: TRBJ1-4; D: NA; V: TRBV7-2
CDR3: CASSSAESYGYTF; DNA: TGTGCCAGTAGTTCGGCAGAAAGCTATGGCTACACCTTC; size: few; J: TRBJ1-2; D: NA; V: TRBV19
CDR3: CASSQGSLAGAPVYF; DNA: TGTGCCAGCAGCCAAGGCAGTCTAGCGGGGGCCCCTGTGTATTTT; size: few; J: TRBJ2-3; D: TRBD2; V: TRBV4-2
CDR3: CASSMGWRYGYTF; DNA: TGCGCCAGCAGTATGGGTTGGAGGTATGGCTACACCTTC; size: NA; J: TRBJ1-2; D: NA; V: TRBV5-1
CDR3: CASSDRADGNTIYF; DNA: TGTGCCAGCAGTGACAGGGCGGACGGAAACACCATATATTTT; size: NA; J: TRBJ1-3; D: TRBD1; V: TRBV12-3/TRBV12-4